Each of the 7 T cell receptor beta chains below was sequenced from the same sample in a study of cytomegalovirus exposure and HLA in healthy donors (dated by TCRdb to the late 2010s). Library method: the immunoSEQ multiplex PCR assay. A mixture of 60 forward primers for TCR Vbeta segments and 13 reverse primers for TCR Jbeta segments was used in the multiplex PCR. Here the immuneACCESS table is served through TCRdb, limited to in-frame sequences with V and J called. Missing clones are a known gap in these copies; in checked studies unresolved V genes cover under half, and the rest lacks a known reason. The sample records 150,000 to 200,000 clones, 60% to 85% of which are singletons. The ten largest clones represent 0.85% to 1.4% of the sample. Sequenced: PBMCs. These receptors all stem from a middle-aged woman in good health and CMV-seronegative.

In this sample, this clone turned up once. This rearrangement joins TRBV11-3 to TRBJ1-5, with TRBD1 as a possible D gene (6 bases). V was shortened by 2 bases and J by 3 bases, with 8 bases between the two germline ends. The CDR3 extends over 14 amino acids. The germline gives CDR1 SGHNT, CDR2 YENEEA. CDR3 residues: CASSLMGANQPQHF. The CDR3 nucleotides read TGTGCCAGCAGCTTAATGGGGGCCAATCAGCCCCAGCATTTT.

The CDR3 coding sequence is TGTGCCAGCAGCTGGAAGGGGCCGCTTAGCACAGATACGCAGTATTTT. It translates to CASSWKGPLSTDTQYF. The rearrangement uses TRBV7-2 and TRBJ2-3, with D maybe TRBD1 (5 bases). V was shortened by 4 bases and J by 0 bases, with 14 bases between the two germline ends. This CDR3 spans 16 amino acids. CDR1 is SGHTA and CDR2 is FQGNSA in the germline V gene.

This sequence joins TRBV5-6 and TRBJ2-1; D unresolved. Germline lookup yields CDR1 SGHDT and CDR2 YYEEEE. V gave up 5 bases and J gave up 10 bases, with 13 bases separating them. This CDR3 region has 12 residues. The CDR3 region has the DNA TGTGCCAGCAGGAAGCAGGTTGGGGAGCAGTTCTTC. Translated: CASRKQVGEQFF.

The chain links TRBV10-3 to TRBJ2-1, with D uncertain. Germline V gene data show CDR1 as ENHRY and CDR2 as SYGVKD. Trimming took off 6 bases at V and 2 bases at J, with 14 bases between the two ends. The CDR3 extends over 15 amino acids. The CDR3 is CAISAKTGTYNEQFF. The CDR3 nucleotides read TGTGCCATCAGCGCCAAGACTGGTACCTACAATGAGCAGTTCTTC.

The chain links TRBV13 to TRBJ1-1; D might be TRBD1 (5 bases). V was cut by 0 bases and J by 0 bases, with 8 bases left in between. Germline-derived CDR1 and CDR2 are PRHDT and FYEKMQ (reference sequence). The CDR3 totals 15 residues. CDR3 protein: CASSLGRTLNTEAFF. CDR3 nucleotide sequence: TGTGCCAGCAGCTTAGGCCGGACATTGAACACTGAAGCTTTCTTT.

This chain uses TRBV7-6 with TRBJ1-1; the D is unclear. V was trimmed by 5 bases and J by 4 bases, leaving 17 bases between them. This CDR3 has 15 residues. CDR1 and CDR2 (germline): SGHVS, FNYEAQ. DNA for the CDR3: TGTGCCAGCAGCGAATACCCAGAGGCCTCCACTGAAGCTTTCTTT. Its translation is CASSEYPEASTEAFF.

The V and J genes are TRBV29-1 and TRBJ2-3; maybe TRBD1 (5 bases). This CDR3 spans 13 amino acids. V lost 7 bases and J lost 4, with 15 bases in between. In germline, CDR1 is SQVTM, CDR2 ANQGSEA. The CDR3 spells CSAGQGVSDTQYF. CDR3 bases: TGCAGCGCGGGCCAGGGCGTATCAGATACGCAGTATTTT.